This TCR beta chain emerged from a study of OX40 agonist ivuxolimab in advanced cancers. Study-level background: People who had prior anti-PD-1, anti-PD-L1 or anti-CTLA-4 therapy could take part, and around 40% had some.

About this clone itself: The same CDR3 also results from other DNA sequences found in this sample.

The method was immunoSEQ multiplex PCR; TCRdb's version includes in-frame clones alone and lacks a portion of them. The table shows over 25,000 clones, with roughly 83% occurring only once. CDR3 length: 13 amino acids. Deletions cut 2 bases from V and 6 bases from J, with 9 bases between. Germline lookup yields CDR1 SGHVS and CDR2 FNYEAQ. The source is an adult with an advanced solid tumor such as melanoma, head and neck, liver or kidney cancer. This rearrangement joins TRBV7-6 to TRBJ2-3; D might be TRBD1 or TRBD2, each matching 5 bases. The starting material was CD4+ or CD8+ T cells sorted from blood, obtained in a trial of the OX40 agonist ivuxolimab. The CDR3 bases are TGTGCCAGCAGCTTAACGGGGACCGATACGCAGTATTTT. Protein sequence: CASSLTGTDTQYF.